Listed below are T cell receptor beta chains from one sample, sequenced in a study of control samples from healthy donors and cancer patients. Sequencing was performed with immunoSEQ multiplex PCR; in TCRdb, only in-frame clones are kept and a portion is missing. The sample consists of over 15,000 clones, more than 70% of them appearing once. The specimen sequenced was PBMCs. The receptor source for this set is a woman in her 70s with colorectal cancer. CDR3s include the opening cysteine and the closing phenylalanine or tryptophan. D genes are given only for firm matches. A clone size is listed for some rows: how often the clone was seen (once, few, many), or a class if it is expanded.

d_call	v_call	clone_size	j_call	cdr3_length	cdr3_nt	cdr3_aa
-	TRBV18	-	TRBJ2-2	14	TGTGCCAGCTCTCCCACTAGATTCCCCGGGGAGCTGTTTTTT	CASSPTRFPGELFF
-	TRBV12-1	-	TRBJ2-3	17	TGTGCCAGCAGCTTTCCCGCGACTAACCCCTCAGCGGATACGCAGTATTTT	CASSFPATNPSADTQYF
TRBD1	TRBV27	-	TRBJ2-7	15	TGTGCCAGCAGTTTACCCCCAGGGACAGAATACGAGCAGTACTTC	CASSLPPGTEYEQYF
TRBD1	TRBV27	-	TRBJ1-6	14	TGTGCCAGCAGTTTAGTGACAGGGAGTTCACCCCTCCACTTT	CASSLVTGSSPLHF
-	TRBV6-5	once	TRBJ2-1	12	TGTGCCAGCAGTTACTCGATGAATGAGCAGTTCTTC	CASSYSMNEQFF
-	TRBV4-3	-	TRBJ2-6	15	TGCGCCAGCAGCCAGTGGACGGCTGGGGCCAACGTCCTGACTTTC	CASSQWTAGANVLTF
-	TRBV9	-	TRBJ2-2	15	TGTGCCAGCAGCCTCTGGGACGGGGCTGCCGGGGAGCTGTTTTTT	CASSLWDGAAGELFF
TRBD2	TRBV15	-	TRBJ2-1	15	TGTGCCACCAGGGGTGGTAAGGGACTAGTTGATGAGCAGTTCTTC	CATRGGKGLVDEQFF
-	TRBV24-1	-	TRBJ2-3	11	TGTGCCACCAGTGATGGATTGACACTGCAATTT	CATSDGLTLQF
TRBD1	TRBV4-3	-	TRBJ1-6	16	TGCGCCAGCAGCCAAGTGCGGGACAGGGCCAATTCACCCCTCCACTTT	CASSQVRDRANSPLHF
TRBD1	TRBV7-2	-	TRBJ2-5	13	TGTGCCAGCAGCTGGACAGGGTTGGAGACCCAGTACTTC	CASSWTGLETQYF
-	TRBV12-3/TRBV12-4	-	TRBJ2-1	12	TGTGCCAGCAGTTTTTCCCACAATGAGCAGTTCTTC	CASSFSHNEQFF
TRBD1	TRBV19	-	TRBJ1-6	15	TGTGCCAGTAGTGGCGGGACAGCTAATAATTCACCCCTCCACTTT	CASSGGTANNSPLHF
-	TRBV5-6	-	TRBJ1-1	13	TGTGCCAGCAGCTGGGGACACAACACTGAAGCTTTCTTT	CASSWGHNTEAFF
TRBD2	TRBV5-1	-	TRBJ2-1	15	TGCGCCAGCGGGACTAGCGGTTCGACCTACAATGAGCAGTTCTTC	CASGTSGSTYNEQFF
-	TRBV20-1	-	TRBJ1-1	10	TGCAGTGCCGCGGTGGAGGGAGCTTTCTTT	CSAAVEGAFF
TRBD1	TRBV4-1	-	TRBJ2-7	15	TGCGCCAGCAGCCAAGAAGACAGGGGGTCCTACGAGCAGTACTTC	CASSQEDRGSYEQYF
TRBD1	TRBV7-2	-	TRBJ2-3	15	TGTGCCAGCAGCCCGGAAGGGACAGCGAGGAATACGCAGTATTTT	CASSPEGTARNTQYF